The 27 T cell receptor beta chains below were found in one sample sequenced in a study of blood T cell repertoires in COVID-19. Some clones are missing from TCRdb's copy, which holds only in-frame ones; the method was immunoSEQ multiplex PCR. The sample has approximately 160,000 clones; about 86% are singletons. Sequenced material: PBMCs or T cells enriched from blood (not recorded which). Every receptor here comes from a woman aged 45-65 years in a cohort exposed to, infected with or recovered from COVID-19 (not recorded which).

The chain has TRBV2 and TRBJ2-7; D is unclear. Germline values: CDR1 SNHLY, CDR2 FYNNEI. The length of the CDR3 is 12 residues. V was pared by 4 bases and J by 2 bases, with 6 bases between. The CDR3 loop reads CASSGGPYEQYF. CDR3 in DNA: TGTGCCAGCAGTGGTGGCCCCTACGAGCAGTACTTC.

The rearrangement links TRBV5-8 to TRBJ2-4; 11 bases match TRBD2. The J segment lost 10 bases and the V segment lost 7 bases, leaving 10 bases of the junction unmatched. Germline V gives CDR1 SGHTS, CDR2 YDEGEE. The CDR3 is 14 amino acids. For the CDR3, the DNA is TGTGCCAGCCCCGGGCAACTAGCGGGGGAAATTCAGTACTTC. Translation: CASPGQLAGEIQYF. Together with reference TRBV5-8 and TRBJ2-4, the CDR3 gives the full variable domain: EAGVTQSPTHLIKTRGQQATLRCSPISGHTSVYWYQQALGLGLQFLLWYDEGEERNRGNFPPRFSGRQFPNYSSELNVNALELEDSALYLCASPGQLAGEIQYFGAGTRLSVL.

The chain has TRBV19 and TRBJ2-6, with 8 nucleotides matching TRBD1. Germline V gene sequence: CDR1 LNHDA, CDR2 SQIVND (reference sequence). V lost 11 bases to trimming and J lost 0 bases; unmatched junction nucleotides: 9. This CDR3 region has 16 residues. The chain's CDR3 is CASRGQVNSGANVLTF. As DNA, the CDR3 is TGTGCCTCCCGGGGACAGGTAAACTCTGGGGCCAACGTCCTGACTTTC.

This clone was seen a single time. V and J are TRBV19 and TRBJ2-1, with D hard to call. The germline CDR1 and CDR2 sequences are LNHDA and SQIVND (reference sequence). V lost 10 bases and J 0 bases, leaving 13 bases between the germline ends. This CDR3 has 14 amino acids. CDR3 in DNA: TGTGCCACCACCCTTGAGAGCTCCTACAATGAGCAGTTCTTC. Translating it yields CATTLESSYNEQFF. The full variable domain, in which reference TRBV19 and TRBJ2-1 provide the parts outside the CDR3, is DGGITQSPKYLFRKEGQNVTLSCEQNLNHDAMYWYRQDPGQGLRLIYYSQIVNDFQKGDIAEGYSVSREKKESFPLTVTSAQKNPTAFYLCATTLESSYNEQFFGPGTRLTVL.

The chain employs TRBV12-3 or TRBV12-4 and TRBJ1-1; D not certain. The CDR3 contains 13 residues. Trimming left V 3 bases short and J 5 bases short, with 10 bases between. The CDR3: CASSFTGRTEAFF. CDR3 in DNA: TGTGCCAGCAGTTTTACGGGGAGGACTGAAGCTTTCTTT.

CDR3 in amino acids: CASRSTGVQHTEAFF. As DNA, the CDR3 is TGTGCCAGCAGATCAACAGGGGTTCAGCACACTGAAGCTTTCTTT. J is TRBJ1-1 and V is TRBV28, with TRBD1 matching over 7 bases. Germline CDR1 MDHEN, CDR2 SYDVKM. Trimming at V came to 6 bases and at J to 3 bases, leaving 10 bases not matched to a gene. The CDR3 length is 15 residues. Variable domain in full (rest from reference TRBV28 and TRBJ1-1): DVKVTQSSRYLVKRTGEKVFLECVQDMDHENMFWYRQDPGLGLRLIYFSYDVKMKEKGDIPEGYSVSREKKERFSLILESASTNQTSMYLCASRSTGVQHTEAFFGQGTRLTVV.

The genes are TRBV29-1 and TRBJ1-4; no definite D call. The CDR3 has 13 residues. V lost 4 bases and J 9 bases, leaving 15 bases between the germline ends. Per the germline V gene, CDR1 is SQVTM and CDR2 is ANQGSEA. The CDR3 is CSVVTALGQKLFF. The CDR3 DNA reads as TGCAGCGTTGTTACGGCCCTGGGCCAAAAACTGTTTTTT. Combining the CDR3 with reference TRBV29-1 and TRBJ1-4 gives the whole variable domain SAVISQKPSRDICQRGTSLTIQCQVDSQVTMMFWYRQQPGQSLTLIATANQGSEATYESGFVIDKFPISRPNLTFSTLTVSNMSPEDSSIYLCSVVTALGQKLFFGSGTQLSVL.

The chain joins TRBV24-1 to TRBJ2-1; 9 nucleotides agree with TRBD1. CDR1 KGHDR and CDR2 SFDVKD come from the germline V gene. The junction had 4 bases not matched to a gene; V was cut back by 3 bases and J by 8 bases. This CDR3 region has 14 residues. CDR3 DNA sequence: TGTGCCACCAGTGATCGGGGACAGGGAGATGAGCAGTTCTTC. Protein product: CATSDRGQGDEQFF.

The V gene is TRBV7-9, the J gene TRBJ1-5; no definite D call. V was shortened by 0 bases and J by 6 bases, with 9 bases between the two germline ends. In germline, CDR1 is SEHNR, CDR2 FQNEAQ (reference sequence). This CDR3 contains 14 residues. Written as DNA, the CDR3 is TGTGCCAGCAGCTTAGCAGGTTCTAGTCAGCCCCAGCATTTT. Translating it yields CASSLAGSSQPQHF.

Regarding this clone: Other DNA sequences within the sample encode an identical CDR3. This sequence joins TRBV7-2 and TRBJ1-2; D perhaps matches TRBD1 (6 bases). The germline gives CDR1 SGHTA, CDR2 FQGNSA. The V gene lost 0 bases and the J gene lost 3 bases, with 8 bases spanning the gap. The CDR3 contains 14 residues. CDR3 loop: CASSLAGADYGYTF. CDR3 nucleotides: TGTGCCAGCAGCTTAGCGGGGGCGGACTATGGCTACACCTTC.

This clone was counted only a few times. The V call is TRBV10-3, the J call TRBJ1-2; D remains ambiguous. With 0 bases removed from V and 5 bases from J, the gap between germline ends came to 16 bases. The CDR3 contains 16 residues. Germline assignment: CDR1 ENHRY and CDR2 SYGVKD. The CDR3 region has the DNA TGTGCCATCAGTGAGTCGAGCCGGGAGACAACTTATGGCTACACCTTC. It translates to CAISESSRETTYGYTF.

This chain links TRBV28 with TRBJ2-3; 8 bases line up with TRBD2. This CDR3 is built from 16 residues. Germline loops: CDR1 MDHEN, CDR2 SYDVKM. The junction had 11 bases not matched to a gene; V was cut back by 4 bases and J by 5 bases. The CDR3 here is CASSWLRGGPRDTQYF. The CDR3, as DNA: TGTGCCAGCAGTTGGCTTCGGGGGGGGCCTCGAGATACGCAGTATTTT.

The J gene is TRBJ1-5, the V gene TRBV10-3; 7 bases align to TRBD1. The V gene end was trimmed by 6 bases and the J gene end by 4 bases; junction bases not matched to a gene: 6. Germline assignment: CDR1 ENHRY and CDR2 SYGVKD. CDR3 length equals 14 residues. CDR3 DNA sequence: TGTGCCATCAGCGGAGACAGGGAGAATCAGCCCCAGCATTTT. This translates into CAISGDRENQPQHF.

This clone was counted between two and nine times. CDR3 DNA sequence: TGTGCCAGCAGTTATAAGGGACTCTCCTACGAGCAGTACTTC. Amino acid sequence: CASSYKGLSYEQYF. The chain links TRBV27 to TRBJ2-7; TRBD2 might be the D (6 bases). CDR3 length: 14 amino acids. Germline CDR1 MNHEY, CDR2 SMNVEV (reference sequence). Trimming left V 4 bases short and J 0 bases short, with 10 bases between.

The V call is TRBV19, the J call TRBJ1-5, with D hard to call. V lost 7 bases, J lost 4 bases, and 20 bases lay in between. The CDR3 runs 16 residues. Germline V CDR1 and CDR2: LNHDA, SQIVND (reference sequence). CDR3 loop: CASNKAGMGWNQPQHF. Here the CDR3 DNA reads TGTGCCAGTAATAAAGCCGGGATGGGTTGGAATCAGCCCCAGCATTTT.

CDR3 in DNA: TGTGCCAGCAGCTTATCAACAGGGCGGGAGACCCAGTACTTC. This translates into CASSLSTGRETQYF. The V and J genes are TRBV11-2 and TRBJ2-5, with a tentative D call TRBD1 (6 bases). CDR3 size: 14 residues. Between the trimmed V and J ends, which lost 2 bases and 5 bases, there was a span of 12 bases. CDR1 and CDR2 from the germline V gene are SGHAT and FQNNGV.

The rearrangement joins TRBV5-1 to TRBJ2-3; TRBD2 matches 7 bases. Trimming removed 0 bases from V and 6 bases from J; junction bases left unmatched: 7. CDR1 and CDR2 (germline): SGHRS, YFSETQ. This CDR3 has 15 residues. CDR3 loop: CASSLERTRVDTQYF. As DNA, the CDR3 is TGCGCCAGCAGCTTGGAAAGGACTAGGGTGGATACGCAGTATTTT.

V and J are TRBV28 and TRBJ1-1; D is unclear. The germline gives CDR1 MDHEN, CDR2 SYDVKM. Between the trimmed V and J ends, which lost 7 bases and 5 bases, there was a span of 14 bases. The CDR3 spans 13 residues. Here the CDR3 DNA reads TGTGCCAGCATCGGACTCTCATGGACTGAAGCTTTCTTT. Its protein is CASIGLSWTEAFF.

V is TRBV7-3 and J is TRBJ2-5; 8 nucleotides align to TRBD2. The length of the CDR3 is 15 residues. The V and J ends lost 2 bases and 2 bases, in that order; junction bases with no gene match: 4. The germline V gene encodes CDR1 SGHTA and CDR2 FQGTGA. The CDR3 protein is CASSLGPSGQETQYF. The CDR3 coding sequence is TGTGCCAGCAGCTTAGGCCCTAGCGGGCAAGAGACCCAGTACTTC.

The CDR3 nucleotides are TGTGCCAGCAGCTTAGGTAGTAGTCCGGACGAGCAGTACTTC. Amino acids: CASSLGSSPDEQYF. The chain is built from TRBV7-9 and TRBJ2-7; D ambiguous. Germline lookup yields CDR1 SEHNR and CDR2 FQNEAQ (reference sequence). The CDR3 totals 14 residues. V was trimmed by 1 base and J by 5 bases, leaving 12 bases between them.

The J gene is TRBJ2-7, the V gene TRBV3-1 (or the pseudogene TRBV3-2), with 8 bases that match TRBD1. The CDR3 loop spans 17 amino acids. V was clipped by 1 base and J by 7 bases; unmatched bases: 15. Germline lookup yields CDR1 LGHDT and CDR2 YNNKEL (reference sequence). The CDR3 here is CASSQAIGWAGGGEQYF. The CDR3 DNA follows: TGTGCCAGCAGCCAAGCGATAGGTTGGGCAGGGGGCGGGGAGCAGTACTTC.

CDR3 sequence reads: CASSRPGTGAYEQYF. The CDR3 DNA sequence: TGTGCCAGCAGCCGACCAGGGACAGGAGCCTACGAGCAGTACTTC. The chain couples TRBV14 to TRBJ2-7, with TRBD1 identical over 8 bases. The CDR3 consists of 15 residues. CDR1 and CDR2 (germline): SGHDN, FVKESK. V lost 4 bases, J lost 2 bases, and 7 bases stayed unmatched. Based on the CDR3 plus reference TRBV14 and TRBJ2-7, the full variable domain is EAGVTQFPSHSVIEKGQTVTLRCDPISGHDNLYWYRRVMGKEIKFLLHFVKESKQDESGMPNNRFLAERTGGTYSTLKVQPAELEDSGVYFCASSRPGTGAYEQYFGPGTRLTVT.

The rearrangement joins TRBV5-4 to TRBJ1-2; perhaps TRBD1 as D (5 bases). Trimming left V 4 bases short and J 2 bases short, with 9 bases between. This CDR3 is built from 13 residues. Looked up from germline, CDR1 is SGHNT and CDR2 is YYREEE (reference sequence). The CDR3 coding sequence is TGTGCCAGCAGCACGACAGAAAACTATGGCTACACCTTC. Its translation is CASSTTENYGYTF.

This chain connects TRBV7-2 to TRBJ2-1; the match to TRBD1 covers 8 bases. J gave up 7 bases and V 5 bases, and 4 bases lay outside the gene matches. Per the germline V gene, CDR1 is SGHTA and CDR2 is FQGNSA. This CDR3 is built from 13 residues. The CDR3 DNA sequence: TGTGCCAGCAGCCGACAGGGGAATAATGAGCAGTTCTTC. Protein product: CASSRQGNNEQFF.

The rearrangement links TRBV28 to TRBJ2-1; unclear D gene. The CDR3 runs to 14 residues. V was pared by 1 base and J by 6 bases, with 10 bases between. Germline CDR1 MDHEN, CDR2 SYDVKM. This CDR3 reads CASSLFGLSNEQFF. Written as DNA, the CDR3 is TGTGCCAGCAGTTTATTCGGTTTGTCCAATGAGCAGTTCTTC.

The CDR3 loop is CASSLQGNTDTQYF. The CDR3 DNA is TGCGCCAGCAGCCTTCAGGGGAACACAGATACGCAGTATTTT. This chain connects TRBV4-3 to TRBJ2-3, with TRBD1 as a possible D gene (6 bases). The CDR3 contains 14 residues. Trimming removed 4 bases at V and 2 bases at J, with 10 bases between. The germline V gene has CDR1 LGHNA and CDR2 YSLEER.

This chain links TRBV3-1 (or the pseudogene TRBV3-2) with TRBJ1-1; D remains unclear. V lost 2 bases, J lost 0 bases, and 13 bases lay in between. The CDR3 length is 16 residues. Germline V lookup: CDR1 LGHDT, CDR2 YNNKEL (reference sequence). CDR3 bases: TGTGCCAGCAGCCAATTATCTGGGCCGATGAACACTGAAGCTTTCTTT. Translation gives CASSQLSGPMNTEAFF.